The 31 T cell receptor beta chains reported below all come from one sample, sequenced in a study of T cell repertoires in cytomegalovirus infection (dated by TCRdb to about 2019). Sequencer: Illumina HiSeq 1500. TCRdb trimmed the raw reads at Q25, called clones with MiXCR and kept productive beta chains. Duplicate CDR3 protein sequences are folded into a single record with the most common DNA and genes. This sample is represented by about 490,000 distinct CDR3 sequences; about 11% of them were singletons. The top ten hold about a tenth of the sample. The sequenced sample consisted of PBMCs. The receptors were gathered from a human donor in good health (CMV status not recorded). Some clones in this sample may be carry-over from other donors' samples.

The V call is TRBV20-1, the J call TRBJ2-1, with 10 bases aligning to TRBD2. CDR1 and CDR2 from the germline V gene are DFQATT and SNEGSKA (reference sequence). V gave up 6 bases and J gave up 7 bases; unmatched junction bases: 9. The length of the CDR3 is 14 residues. In nucleotides, the CDR3 is TGCAGTGCGACATCTAGCGGGAGAGGAAATGAGCAGTTCTTC. As protein: CSATSSGRGNEQFF.

The rearrangement uses TRBV6-6 and TRBJ1-1; 7 bases are a match to TRBD1. The ends lost 5 bases at V and 1 base at J; junction bases unmatched: 4. The CDR3 loop spans 14 amino acids. Germline CDR1 MNHNY, CDR2 SVGAGI (reference sequence). This CDR3 is CASSPRDRNTEAFF. CDR3 in DNA: TGTGCCAGCAGTCCCCGGGACAGGAACACTGAAGCTTTCTTT.

J is TRBJ2-1 and V is TRBV23-1; 8 bases match TRBD2. TRBV23-1 is designated an ORF whose function remains uncertain. This CDR3 spans 15 amino acids. After removal of 0 bases from V and 5 bases from J, the junction contained 3 bases not matched to a gene. The CDR3 coding sequence is TGCGCCAGCAGTCAATCTGGGCGGGAGGACAATGAGCAGTTCTTC. This gives the protein CASSQSGREDNEQFF.

This clonotype was recorded at least ten times. The genes are TRBV6-2 or TRBV6-3 and TRBJ2-2, with TRBD2 matching over 9 bases. The germline gives CDR1 MNHEY, CDR2 SVGEGT. J lost 3 bases, V lost 8 bases, and 4 bases had no gene match. CDR3 length equals 14 residues. The CDR3: CASRGRADTGELFF. The CDR3, as DNA: TGTGCCAGCCGCGGGAGGGCCGACACCGGGGAGCTGTTTTTT.

This clonotype appeared many times. The chain is built from TRBV29-1 and TRBJ2-5; D gene ambiguous. V was cut by 6 bases and J by 2 bases, with 4 bases left in between. This CDR3 is 10 amino acids long. Germline V gene sequence: CDR1 SQVTM, CDR2 ANQGSEA. For the CDR3, the DNA is TGCAGCGTCGGGCAAGAGACCCAGTACTTC. This translates into CSVGQETQYF. Drawing the rest from reference TRBV29-1 and TRBJ2-5, the complete variable domain is SAVISQKPSRDICQRGTSLTIQCQVDSQVTMMFWYRQQPGQSLTLIATANQGSEATYESGFVIDKFPISRPNLTFSTLTVSNMSPEDSSIYLCSVGQETQYFGPGTRLLVL.

This clonotype was seen ten or more times. The J gene is TRBJ1-4, the V gene TRBV7-2; 7 nucleotides agree with TRBD1. Germline CDR1 SGHTA, CDR2 FQGNSA. CDR3 length: 14 amino acids. With 5 bases clipped from V and 4 bases from J, the junction kept 4 bases outside the gene matches. The CDR3 DNA sequence: TGTGCCAGCAGCAGGACAGGAAGTAATGAAAAACTGTTTTTT. Its protein is CASSRTGSNEKLFF.

This clonotype has at least ten counts. The V gene is TRBV12-3 or TRBV12-4, the J gene TRBJ1-5; 7 nucleotides agree with TRBD1. V lost 6 bases to trimming and J lost 6 bases; unmatched junction nucleotides: 14. The CDR3 is 16 amino acids. This CDR3 reads CASSRRQGTTSQPQHF. The CDR3 nucleotides read TGTGCCAGCAGCCGCAGACAGGGTACGACGAGTCAGCCCCAGCATTTT.

This clonotype was seen ten or more times. In DNA, the CDR3 is TGTGCCAGCAGCTTAGAACCGGGACAGAACAATTCACCCCTCCACTTT. Translated, it gives CASSLEPGQNNSPLHF. J is TRBJ1-6 and V is TRBV11-1; the match to TRBD1 covers 7 bases. Germline CDR1 and CDR2: SGHAT and FQDESV (reference sequence). V was clipped by 1 base and J by 7 bases; unmatched bases: 7. The length of the CDR3 is 16 residues.

This clonotype was detected only a few times. The rearrangement uses TRBV20-1 and TRBJ2-1, with 7 positions matching TRBD2. Trimming took 6 bases from V and 6 from J; bases not matched to a gene: 5. CDR1 is DFQATT and CDR2 is SNEGSKA in the germline V gene (reference sequence). The CDR3 has 12 amino acids. For the CDR3, the DNA is TGCAGTGCCTCGACTAGCACCAATGAGCAGTTCTTC. Amino acid sequence: CSASTSTNEQFF.

There are many counts of this clonotype. The chain uses TRBV27 and TRBJ1-2; no clear D. V was shortened by 6 bases and J by 8 bases, with 13 bases between the two germline ends. The CDR3 length is 12 residues. The germline V gene encodes CDR1 MNHEY and CDR2 SMNVEV (reference sequence). CDR3 in DNA: TGTGCCAGCAGCCGTCCCGGGAGCGGCTACACCTTC. It encodes CASSRPGSGYTF.

This clonotype occurred many times. The J gene is TRBJ2-2, the V gene TRBV10-2; D is undetermined. Germline V CDR1 and CDR2: WSHSY, SAAADI. Trimming removed 3 bases at V and 6 bases at J, with 5 bases between. The CDR3 totals 12 residues. CDR3 residues: CASSEKPGELFF. The DNA of the CDR3 is TGCGCCAGCAGTGAAAAACCCGGGGAGCTGTTTTTT.

This clonotype was counted many times. The CDR3 nucleotides read TGTGCCGTTAGATCAAGGTCCGATTCACCCCTCCACTTT. It translates to CAVRSRSDSPLHF. V gene TRBV10-3 combines with J gene TRBJ1-6; D is ambiguous. CDR1 and CDR2 (germline): ENHRY, SYGVKD. The V and J ends lost 11 bases and 8 bases respectively, with 16 bases between them. This CDR3 has 13 residues.

This chain uses TRBV7-9 with TRBJ1-1, with D perhaps TRBD1 (5 bases). Germline assignment: CDR1 SEHNR and CDR2 FQNEAQ (reference sequence). Trimming shortened V by 1 base and J by 4 bases, and 10 bases separated the two germline ends. CDR3 length: 14 amino acids. In DNA, the CDR3 is TGTGCCAGCAGCTTAGGGGCAGGGCCCACTGAAGCTTTCTTT. Encoded protein: CASSLGAGPTEAFF.

This clonotype came up many times. The V and J genes are TRBV28 and TRBJ1-1; maybe TRBD1 (6 bases). This CDR3 comprises 11 residues. The V gene lost 6 bases and the J gene lost 4 bases, with 6 bases spanning the gap. Germline lookup yields CDR1 MDHEN and CDR2 SYDVKM. This CDR3 reads CASRQGTEAFF. DNA of the CDR3: TGTGCCAGCAGACAGGGCACTGAAGCTTTCTTT.

The chain links TRBV20-1 to TRBJ2-1, with D uncertain. The ends were cut back, 0 bases at V and 3 bases at J, with 15 bases in the middle. Germline CDR1 and CDR2: DFQATT and SNEGSKA (reference sequence). The CDR3 is 16 residues long. The DNA for the CDR3 is TGCAGTGCTAGAGATCGTGAAGTTTCCCTCTACAATGAGCAGTTCTTC. Its translation is CSARDREVSLYNEQFF.

This clonotype has a single count. This may be a read error: a much more frequent sequence differs by one nucleotide. The chain links TRBV6-5 to TRBJ1-1, with 7 nucleotides matching TRBD1. The CDR3 covers 14 residues. The germline V gene has CDR1 MNHEY and CDR2 SVGAGI. V lost 5 bases and J lost 4; bases outside the gene matches: 7. The CDR3 loop reads CASSPRAGGTEAFF. The CDR3 DNA is TGTGCCAGCAGTCCTCGCGCAGGGGGCACTGAAGCTTTCTTT.

This clonotype was counted many times. The chain employs TRBV5-4 and TRBJ1-2; TRBD1 might be the D (5 bases). Trimming cost V 3 bases and J 9 bases, with 15 bases left between them. CDR1 is SGHNT and CDR2 is YYREEE in the germline V gene (reference sequence). There are 13 residues in the CDR3. The chain's CDR3 is CASSSGGSLSYTF. CDR3 coding DNA: TGTGCCAGCAGCTCCGGGGGGAGTCTGAGCTACACCTTC. The entire variable domain, with the rest obtained from reference TRBV5-4 and TRBJ1-2, is as follows: ETGVTQSPTHLIKTRGQQVTLRCSSQSGHNTVSWYQQALGQGPQFIFQYYREEENGRGNFPPRFSGLQFPNYSSELNVNALELDDSALYLCASSSGGSLSYTFGSGTRLTVV.

This clonotype has a count of ten or more. The chain uses TRBV28 and TRBJ1-5; 10 bases are a match to TRBD1. This CDR3 has 15 amino acids. V lost 4 bases and J lost 6; bases outside the gene matches: 6. Per the germline V gene, CDR1 is MDHEN and CDR2 is SYDVKM. Written as DNA, the CDR3 is TGTGCCAGCAGTTCCCGACAGGGGGCAGGTCAGCCCCAGCATTTT. Protein product: CASSSRQGAGQPQHF.

This clonotype has at least ten counts. The rearrangement joins TRBV6-5 to TRBJ1-1, with D perhaps matching TRBD1 (6 bases). V was pared by 6 bases and J by 2 bases, with 16 bases between. Per germline, CDR1 MNHEY and CDR2 SVGAGI. This CDR3 spans 15 amino acids. DNA for the CDR3: TGTGCCAGCAGCATCAGGTACAGGGTAAACACTGAAGCTTTCTTT. Its translation: CASSIRYRVNTEAFF.

This clonotype was seen ten or more times. Germline and junction disagree at one end, which may indicate a read error. The chain links TRBV2 to TRBJ2-1, with D perhaps matching TRBD1 (6 bases). Looked up from germline, CDR1 is SNHLY and CDR2 is FYNNEI. This CDR3 is built from 14 residues. DNA of the CDR3: TGTGCCAGCAGAGAAGACACAGGGTACAATGAGCAGTTCTTC. Amino acid sequence: CASREDTGYNEQFF.

This clonotype was picked up many times. The genes are TRBV20-1 and TRBJ2-1; D is unresolved. This CDR3 has 14 residues. V dropped 6 bases and J dropped 1 base, with 13 bases sitting between them. Germline V lookup: CDR1 DFQATT, CDR2 SNEGSKA (reference sequence). CDR3 in amino acids: CSAAESGSYNEQFF. Written as DNA, the CDR3 is TGCAGTGCAGCAGAGAGTGGGTCCTACAATGAGCAGTTCTTC.

V is TRBV9 and J is TRBJ1-2; 9 nucleotides agree with TRBD1. V lost 2 bases and J lost 6; bases outside the gene matches: 2. The CDR3 is 13 residues long. Per germline, CDR1 SGDLS and CDR2 YYNGEE. CDR3 DNA: TGTGCCAGCAGCGTCCGGACAGGGGATGGCTACACCTTC. Amino acids: CASSVRTGDGYTF.

This clonotype was counted only a few times. The chain employs TRBV20-1 and TRBJ2-3; 11 positions match TRBD2. Germline values: CDR1 DFQATT, CDR2 SNEGSKA (reference sequence). This CDR3 spans 15 amino acids. V gave up 4 bases and J gave up 4 bases; unmatched junction bases: 7. CDR3 in amino acids: CSAILSGGASDTQYF. The CDR3 region has the DNA TGCAGTGCTATCCTTAGCGGGGGGGCGTCAGATACGCAGTATTTT.

The rearrangement joins TRBV20-1 to TRBJ2-1; D is uncertain. With 4 bases removed from V and 4 bases from J, the gap between germline ends came to 14 bases. Germline CDR1 is DFQATT and CDR2 is SNEGSKA (reference sequence). The CDR3 length is 14 residues. In DNA, the CDR3 is TGCAGTGCTAAGAGACTGGAGTTTTACAATGAGCAGTTCTTC. It encodes CSAKRLEFYNEQFF.

This clonotype showed up many times. The chain recombines TRBV27 with TRBJ2-2; 11 bases fit TRBD2. The germline V gene has CDR1 MNHEY and CDR2 SMNVEV (reference sequence). J lost 8 bases, V lost 4 bases, and 3 bases had no gene match. The CDR3 has 14 residues. As DNA, the CDR3 is TGTGCCAGCAGTTATCTAGCGGGAGGTGGGGAGCTGTTTTTT. Translated: CASSYLAGGGELFF.

This chain uses TRBV19 with TRBJ1-6, with TRBD1 matching over 8 bases. This CDR3 region has 17 residues. V shed 0 bases and J 4 bases; nucleotides not matched to a gene: 5. The germline V gene has CDR1 LNHDA and CDR2 SQIVND (reference sequence). Here the CDR3 DNA reads TGTGCCAGTAGTATAGACCCCAGACAGGGGTATAATTCACCCCTCCACTTT. Translation gives CASSIDPRQGYNSPLHF.

The rearrangement joins TRBV5-1 to TRBJ2-1; 11 bases agree with TRBD2. CDR1 and CDR2 from the germline V gene are SGHRS and YFSETQ. The V gene end was trimmed by 0 bases and the J gene end by 9 bases; junction bases not matched to a gene: 8. The CDR3 is made up of 16 amino acids. The CDR3 coding sequence is TGCGCCAGCAGCTTGGCCACTAGCGGGAGTGGCGCTGAGCAGTTCTTC. Translated, it gives CASSLATSGSGAEQFF.

This chain joins TRBV4-2 and TRBJ1-5, with D possibly being TRBD1 (6 bases). The CDR3 contains 15 residues. CDR1 LGHNA and CDR2 YNFKEQ come from the germline V gene. The V and J ends lost 4 bases and 4 bases respectively, with 14 bases between them. The chain's CDR3 is CASSPWTAENQPQHF. The CDR3, as DNA: TGTGCCAGCAGCCCCTGGACAGCGGAGAATCAGCCCCAGCATTTT.

This clonotype was recorded at least ten times. The CDR3 protein is CASIRGLDESEKLFF. DNA for the CDR3: TGTGCCTCTATTCGGGGGCTCGATGAGTCTGAAAAACTGTTTTTT. The chain uses TRBV7-8 and TRBJ1-4, with a tentative D call TRBD1 (6 bases). The CDR3 totals 15 residues. Trimming left V 11 bases short and J 7 bases short, with 23 bases between. The V gene's germline CDR1 is SGHVS and CDR2 FQNEAQ.

This clonotype occurred a few times. CDR3 residues: CASSGERGVYEQYF. The CDR3 DNA follows: TGTGCCAGCAGCGGGGAGCGGGGAGTCTACGAGCAGTACTTC. The chain joins TRBV9 to TRBJ2-7; 7 bases are a match to TRBD2. This CDR3 has 14 residues. The J segment lost 3 bases and the V segment lost 3 bases, leaving 6 bases of the junction unmatched. CDR1 and CDR2 (germline): SGDLS, YYNGEE.

This clonotype was seen a few times. This sequence joins TRBV5-1 and TRBJ2-3; 11 bases are shared with TRBD1. The CDR3 covers 14 residues. V dropped 7 bases and J dropped 5; count of bases not matched to a gene: 6. Germline V gene data show CDR1 as SGHRS and CDR2 as YFSETQ. This CDR3 is CASGTGGYGDTQYF. The CDR3 coding sequence is TGCGCCAGCGGGACAGGGGGGTATGGAGATACGCAGTATTTT.